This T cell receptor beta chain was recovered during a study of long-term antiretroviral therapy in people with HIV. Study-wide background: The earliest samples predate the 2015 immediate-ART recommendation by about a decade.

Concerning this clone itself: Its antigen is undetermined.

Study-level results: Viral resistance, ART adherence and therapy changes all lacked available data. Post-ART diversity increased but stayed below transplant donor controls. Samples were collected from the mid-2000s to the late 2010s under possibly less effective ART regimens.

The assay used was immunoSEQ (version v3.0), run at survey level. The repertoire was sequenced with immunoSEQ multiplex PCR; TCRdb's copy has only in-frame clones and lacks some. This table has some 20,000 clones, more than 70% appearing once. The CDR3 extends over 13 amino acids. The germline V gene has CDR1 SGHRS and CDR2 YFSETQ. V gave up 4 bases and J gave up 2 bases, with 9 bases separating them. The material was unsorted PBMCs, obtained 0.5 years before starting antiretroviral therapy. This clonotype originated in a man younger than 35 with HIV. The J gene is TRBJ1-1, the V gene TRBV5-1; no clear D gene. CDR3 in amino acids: CASSRLENTEAFF. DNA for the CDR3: TGCGCCAGCAGCCGCCTCGAAAACACTGAAGCTTTCTTT.